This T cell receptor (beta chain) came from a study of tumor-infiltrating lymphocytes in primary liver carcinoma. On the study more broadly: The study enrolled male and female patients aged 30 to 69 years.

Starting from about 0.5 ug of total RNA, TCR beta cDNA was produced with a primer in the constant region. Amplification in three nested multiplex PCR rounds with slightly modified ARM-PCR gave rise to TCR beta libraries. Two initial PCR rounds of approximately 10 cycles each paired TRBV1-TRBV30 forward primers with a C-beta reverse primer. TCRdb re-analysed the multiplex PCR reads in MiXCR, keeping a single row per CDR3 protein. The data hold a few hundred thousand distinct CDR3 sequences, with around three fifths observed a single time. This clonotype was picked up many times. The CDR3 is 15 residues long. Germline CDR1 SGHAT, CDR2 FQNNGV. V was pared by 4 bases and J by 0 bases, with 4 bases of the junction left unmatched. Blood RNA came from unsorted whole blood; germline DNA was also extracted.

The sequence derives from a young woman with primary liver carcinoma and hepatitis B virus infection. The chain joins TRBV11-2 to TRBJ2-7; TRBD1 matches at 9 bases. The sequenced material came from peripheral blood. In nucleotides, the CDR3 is TGTGCCAGCAGCTCTCTACAGGGGGCCTCCTACGAGCAGTACTTC. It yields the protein CASSSLQGASYEQYF.